A selection of T cell receptor beta chains follows, all from one sample in a study of blood T cells in healthy people across ages. One entry per CDR3 protein results from TCRdb running MiXCR on the 5' RACE reads. Of about 730,000 distinct CDR3 sequences in the sample, roughly 44% were seen once. The sample was blood. The origin of the receptors is a woman aged 60 to 75 in good health. The CDR3 runs from the conserved cysteine through the conserved F or W. D genes are given only for firm matches. A clone size is listed for some rows: how often the clone was seen (once, few, many), or a class if it is expanded.

>TRBJ2-1|TRBD2|TRBV10-3|few
CAIRGLAGDLDFNEQFF
TGTGCCATCAGGGGACTAGCGGGAGATCTAGATTTTAATGAGCAGTTCTTC
>TRBJ2-5|-|TRBV6-5|-
CASSYGKGATQETQYF
TGTGCCAGCAGTTATGGCAAGGGAGCGACCCAAGAGACCCAGTACTTC
>TRBJ2-5|-|TRBV7-2|-
CASSPGRGGTQYF
TGTGCCAGCAGCCCGGGCAGGGGGGGGACCCAGTACTTC
>TRBJ2-1|-|TRBV14|many
CASSQDLDRTKRSYNEQFF
TGTGCCAGCAGCCAAGATCTCGACCGGACTAAACGTTCCTACAATGAGCAGTTCTTC
>TRBJ2-1|-|TRBV4-2|few
CASSPRDGSYNEQFF
TGTGCCAGCAGCCCCCGGGACGGATCCTACAATGAGCAGTTCTTC
>TRBJ2-7|TRBD1|TRBV27|-
CASSFTGGLSGYEQYF
TGTGCCAGCAGCTTTACAGGGGGCCTTTCGGGCTACGAGCAGTACTTC
>TRBJ2-7|-|TRBV27|-
CASSARSLRNEQYF
TGTGCCAGCAGTGCAAGGTCCCTTAGGAACGAGCAGTACTTC
>TRBJ2-5|-|TRBV5-5|-
CASSSDRDSRNQETQYF
TGTGCCAGCAGCTCAGACCGCGACTCCCGAAATCAAGAGACCCAGTACTTC
>TRBJ2-3|-|TRBV15|-
CATSRDGRRTSTDTQYF
TGTGCCACCAGCAGAGATGGACGGCGTACTAGCACAGATACGCAGTATTTT
>TRBJ2-7|-|TRBV29-1|-
CSVTIDSYEQYF
TGCAGCGTAACCATTGACTCCTACGAGCAGTACTTC
>TRBJ2-1|-|TRBV4-2|many
CASSQGSVYEQFF
TGTGCCAGCAGCCAAGGTTCCGTCTATGAGCAGTTCTTC
>TRBJ2-3|TRBD1|TRBV10-3|few
CAIAPGQGDTTDTQYF
TGTGCCATTGCCCCGGGACAGGGGGATACCACAGATACGCAGTATTTT
>TRBJ2-3|TRBD2|TRBV5-1|-
CASSRGASGGPSTDTQYF
TGCGCCAGCAGCCGCGGGGCTAGCGGGGGGCCTAGCACAGATACGCAGTATTTT
>TRBJ1-5|-|TRBV19|once
CASKNRPNQPQHF
TGTGCCAGTAAGAACAGGCCAAATCAGCCCCAGCATTTT
>TRBJ2-7|TRBD2|TRBV7-7|-
CASSLGTSANNEQYF
TGTGCTAGCAGCCTCGGGACTAGCGCCAACAATGAGCAGTACTTC
>TRBJ2-5|-|TRBV6-5|few
CASSYTGTPMTQYF
TGTGCCAGCAGTTACACCGGGACGCCAATGACCCAGTACTTC
>TRBJ2-1|-|TRBV9|-
CASSQGGQPNNEQFF
TGTGCCAGCAGCCAGGGGGGACAGCCTAACAATGAGCAGTTCTTC
>TRBJ1-1|-|TRBV6-2/TRBV6-3|many
CASSYSKETEAFF
TGTGCCAGCAGTTACTCTAAGGAAACTGAAGCTTTCTTT
>TRBJ2-1|TRBD2|TRBV28|-
CASSRAGDDANEQFF
TGTGCCAGCAGTCGAGCGGGAGACGACGCCAATGAGCAGTTCTTC
>TRBJ2-7|-|TRBV21-1|-
CASSSGPRSYEQYF
TGTGCCAGCAGCTCAGGACCTCGCTCCTACGAGCAGTACTTC
>TRBJ1-1|-|TRBV3-1|few
CASSPGFMNTEAFF
TGTGCCAGCAGCCCCGGGTTCATGAACACTGAAGCTTTCTTT
>TRBJ1-1|-|TRBV20-1|-
CSAWEGAEAFF
TGCAGTGCTTGGGAGGGGGCTGAAGCTTTCTTT
>TRBJ2-7|-|TRBV5-1|-
CASSPLTEPGAYEQYF
TGCGCCAGCAGCCCCCTCACTGAACCTGGGGCCTACGAGCAGTACTTC
>TRBJ1-5|TRBD1|TRBV18|-
CASSQDRENQPQHF
TGTGCCAGCTCACAGGACAGGGAGAATCAGCCCCAGCATTTT
>TRBJ2-1|-|TRBV27|few
CASSPRGREAYEQFF
TGTGCCAGCAGCCCAAGGGGGCGGGAGGCCTATGAGCAGTTCTTC
>TRBJ2-5|TRBD2|TRBV3-1|-
CASSLAGERGETQYF
TGTGCCAGCAGCCTAGCGGGAGAACGTGGAGAGACCCAGTACTTC
>TRBJ2-7|TRBD2|TRBV29-1|few
CSVGETSGDLRGQYF
TGCAGCGTTGGGGAGACTAGCGGAGATCTACGTGGGCAGTACTTC
>TRBJ1-5|-|TRBV7-9|-
CASSPGGGVTYSNQPQHF
TGTGCCAGCAGCCCCGGAGGAGGAGTAACATATAGCAATCAGCCCCAGCATTTT
>TRBJ2-5|-|TRBV2|few
CASRDLRETQYF
TGTGCCAGCAGAGATCTAAGAGAGACCCAGTACTTC
>TRBJ2-3|TRBD1|TRBV7-2|many
CASSSPPGQGAITDTQYF
TGTGCCAGCAGCTCGCCTCCGGGACAGGGCGCGATTACAGATACGCAGTATTTT
>TRBJ1-5|-|TRBV20-1|-
CSATNRHSNQPQHF
TGCAGTGCAACTAACAGGCATAGCAATCAGCCCCAGCATTTT
>TRBJ1-1|-|TRBV2|few
CASVGLDTEAFF
TGTGCCAGCGTTGGGTTGGACACTGAAGCTTTCTTT
>TRBJ2-7|-|TRBV20-1|-
CSARDTGTYEQYF
TGCAGTGCTAGGGACACTGGTACCTACGAGCAGTACTTC
>TRBJ1-6|-|TRBV20-1|-
CSARPWGSYNSPLHF
TGCAGTGCTAGACCCTGGGGGTCCTATAATTCACCCCTCCACTTT
>TRBJ2-1|-|TRBV29-1|-
CSVTTGSYNEQFF
TGCAGCGTTACTACAGGATCCTACAATGAGCAGTTCTTC
>TRBJ2-5|-|TRBV6-1|few
CASSGSLSLGGTQYF
TGTGCCAGCAGTGGGTCTCTATCTCTTGGTGGGACCCAGTACTTC
>TRBJ2-3|TRBD2|TRBV5-1|-
CASSLDLAGTDTQYF
TGCGCCAGCAGCTTGGACCTAGCGGGCACAGATACGCAGTATTTT